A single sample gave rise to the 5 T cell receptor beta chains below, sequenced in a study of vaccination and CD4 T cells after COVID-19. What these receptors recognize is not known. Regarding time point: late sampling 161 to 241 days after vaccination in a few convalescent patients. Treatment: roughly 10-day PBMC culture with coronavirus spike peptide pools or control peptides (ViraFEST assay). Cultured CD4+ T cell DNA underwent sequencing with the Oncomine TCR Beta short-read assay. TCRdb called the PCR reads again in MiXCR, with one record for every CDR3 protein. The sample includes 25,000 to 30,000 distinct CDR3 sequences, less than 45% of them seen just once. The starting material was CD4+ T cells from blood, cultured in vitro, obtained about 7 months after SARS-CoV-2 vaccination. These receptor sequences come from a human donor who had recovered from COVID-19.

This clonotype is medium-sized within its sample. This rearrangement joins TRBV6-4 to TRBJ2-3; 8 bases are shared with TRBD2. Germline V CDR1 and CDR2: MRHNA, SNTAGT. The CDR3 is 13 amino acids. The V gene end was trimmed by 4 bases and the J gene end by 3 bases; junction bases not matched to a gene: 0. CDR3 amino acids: CASSASGTDTQYF. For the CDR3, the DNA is TGTGCCAGCAGTGCTAGCGGGACAGATACGCAGTATTTT.

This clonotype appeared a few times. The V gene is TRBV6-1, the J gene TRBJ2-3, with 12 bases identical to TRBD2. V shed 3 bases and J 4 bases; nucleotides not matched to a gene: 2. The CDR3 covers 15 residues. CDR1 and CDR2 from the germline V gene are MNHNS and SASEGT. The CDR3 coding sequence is TGTGCCAGCAGTGACCTAGCGGGAGGGCCAGATACGCAGTATTTT. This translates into CASSDLAGGPDTQYF.

CDR3 nucleotides: TGTGCCACCAGCAGAGATCCATCAGCTGAGCAGTTCTTC. Its translation: CATSRDPSAEQFF. The rearrangement joins TRBV15 to TRBJ2-1, with no clear D. From germline, CDR1 is LNHNV and CDR2 YYDKDF (reference sequence). CDR3 length equals 13 residues. The V gene lost 0 bases and the J gene lost 9 bases, with 9 bases spanning the gap. Full variable domain (outside the CDR3, taken from reference TRBV15 and TRBJ2-1): DAMVIQNPRYQVTQFGKPVTLSCSQTLNHNVMYWYQQKSSQAPKLLFHYYDKDFNNEADTPDNFQSRRPNTSFCFLDIRSPGLGDTAMYLCATSRDPSAEQFFGPGTRLTVL.

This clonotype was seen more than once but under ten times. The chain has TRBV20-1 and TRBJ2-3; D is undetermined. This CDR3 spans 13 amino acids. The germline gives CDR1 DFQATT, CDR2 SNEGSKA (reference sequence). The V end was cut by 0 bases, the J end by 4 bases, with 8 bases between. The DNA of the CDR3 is TGCAGTGCTAGAGATCAAGTAGCAGATACGCAGTATTTT. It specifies CSARDQVADTQYF.

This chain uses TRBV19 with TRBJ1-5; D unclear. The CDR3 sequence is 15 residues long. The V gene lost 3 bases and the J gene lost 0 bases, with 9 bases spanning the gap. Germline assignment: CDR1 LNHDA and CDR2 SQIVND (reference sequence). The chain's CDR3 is CASSIAGYSNQPQHF. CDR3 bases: TGTGCCAGTAGTATTGCAGGTTATAGCAATCAGCCCCAGCATTTT.